This note documents a single TCR beta chain sequence. Its antigen has not been determined. This may stem from a read error, because a much larger clone lies one nucleotide away. Expansion of CD8+CD57+ cells had been shown by flow cytometry in the patients chosen for sequencing. Severe acquired aplastic anemia was diagnosed in all patients according to International Study of Aplastic Anemia and Agranulocytosis and Camitta criteria. At the time blood was sampled, none of the patients had received any therapy. TCR repertoires of sorted CD4+ and CD8+ blood T cells from severe aplastic anemia patients and healthy subjects were deep-sequenced in the study. In the USA, patient enrollment took place under clinicaltrials.gov protocols 00001620, 01623167, 00001397, 00071045, 00081523 and 00961064. Ficoll-Paque density gradient centrifugation was used to isolate peripheral blood mononuclear cells. CD4+ and CD8+ T cells were sorted by FACS or magnetic beads before DNA extraction.

The data were obtained in a study of CD8+CD57+ T cells in acquired aplastic anemia listed by TCRdb under 2018. Regarding the study in general: A mean of around 3.2 ug of DNA, ranging from roughly 0.2 to 27.4 ug, was extracted from sorted CD4+ and CD8+ cells. A CD8+CD57+ expansion meant a frequency higher than the mean frequency seen in healthy subjects. What the authors observed across the whole study: Patients and healthy controls showed no significant difference in CD8+ Simpson's diversity (P=0.060). Around 30 CD8+ CDR3 sequences were shared between patients and controls but appeared highly expressed in patients and within their immunodominant clones.

Genomic DNA served as template for TCR beta VDJ combination and CDR3 sequence profiling. An Illumina HiSeq 2000 was the platform used for TCR repertoire sequencing. The original methods were these. TRBV/TRBJ rearrangement plots, CDR3 size and DJ length profiles, and Simpson's diversity index were used to evaluate the repertoires. The most abundant DNA sequence in the deep sequencing data was taken as the immunodominant clone. CDR3 amino acid sequences were screened for sharing across subjects and were compared with published repertoires and the VDJdb database. TCRdb cleaned the public reads at Q25 with fastp, built clones with MiXCR and kept in-frame beta chains. Duplicate CDR3 protein sequences are folded into a single record with the most common DNA and genes. TCRdb, not the authors, supplied the V and J calls. A total of about 180,000 distinct CDR3 sequences appear in this sample, approximately 48% of them only once. Of the sample, around 13% is held by the ten largest clones.

Measured from the cysteine to the phenylalanine, the CDR3 is 15 residues long. Only CDR3 DNA is held: 45 bases, read in frame from base 1. CDR1 SGHRS and CDR2 YFSETQ are derived from the germline V gene. The germline V end is reduced by 1 base and the J end by 4 bases; junction bases left unmatched: 6. This TCR was recovered from a human donor with aplastic anemia. The sequenced material came from sorted CD4+, CD8+, or CD8+CD57+ T cells (not recorded which) from PBMCs. This chain is built from TRBV5-1 and TRBJ1-2, with 8 middle bases fitting TRBD1. The CDR3 here reads CASSLRQGSAYGYTF. The bases read TGCGCCAGCAGCTTGAGACAGGGGTCCGCCTATGGCTACACCTTC.